What follows is one T cell receptor (beta chain) and its context. The data were obtained in a study of T cell changes during pregnancy in multiple sclerosis. The CDR3 loop spans 16 amino acids. V shed 5 bases and J 5 bases; nucleotides not matched to a gene: 12. CDR1 is SGHKS, CDR2 YYEKEE, per germline (reference sequence). This table comes from immunoSEQ multiplex PCR, and its TCRdb copy is limited to in-frame clones, with some not included. The table lists around 30,000 clones, about 92% of them singletons. Sequencing used CD4+ T cells from peripheral blood mononuclear cells, obtained in the second trimester of pregnancy. This receptor was obtained from a female donor with multiple sclerosis, enrolled in a pregnancy study. The chain is built from TRBV5-5 and TRBJ1-1, with TRBD1 matching over 10 bases. The CDR3 region is CASRLRQGAYNTEAFF. CDR3 DNA: TGTGCCAGCAGGTTGAGACAGGGGGCATACAATACTGAAGCTTTCTTT.